The source of this T cell receptor (beta chain) is a study of T cells in Graves' hyperthyroidism and ophthalmopathy. The V gene end was trimmed by 0 bases and the J gene end by 5 bases; junction bases not matched to a gene: 1. Germline CDR1 reads MDHEN; CDR2 reads SYDVKM. The CDR3 runs 15 residues. This clonotype came up many times. The antigen is not known. Whole-study results and caveats: The majority of expanded thyroid clonotypes above 0.001 also appeared in blood. Patients with ophthalmopathy were separated from those with stable hyperthyroidism by a 13 V-J model.

With duration under 3 months, ophthalmopathy was active: Clinical Activity Score at least 3, NOSPECS at least 4. Diagnostic assessment was based on clinical symptoms, serum thyroxine and TRAb, thyroid ultrasound and orbital computed tomography. The TCR beta CDR3 regions underwent amplification using RNA transcripts as the source. With the HTBI primer set, the TCR CDR3 went through a first round of RT-PCR. Each CDR3 protein is one row after TCRdb ran MiXCR on the multiplex PCR reads. The sample contains about half a million distinct CDR3 sequences, roughly 22% of which appear only once. This chain joins TRBV28 and TRBJ2-7; 13 positions match TRBD2. The sequenced sample was blood. The source is a woman aged 70-85 years with Graves' ophthalmopathy. The CDR3 sequence is CASSLWTSGRNEQYF. For the CDR3, the DNA is TGTGCCAGCAGTTTATGGACTAGCGGGAGGAACGAGCAGTACTTC.